The T cell receptor (beta chain) described here comes from a study of blood T cell repertoires in COVID-19. Clones were sequenced by immunoSEQ multiplex PCR, and TCRdb holds only the in-frame ones, with some missing. The profile covers some 220,000 clones, with approximately 80% appearing a single time and about 1.3% taken by the ten largest. This clone was counted between two and nine times. Germline lookup yields CDR1 MDHEN and CDR2 SYDVKM. Between the trimmed V and J ends, which lost 6 bases and 0 bases, there was a span of 15 bases. This CDR3 comprises 17 residues. The sample consisted of PBMCs or T cells enriched from blood (not recorded which). The J gene is TRBJ1-6, the V gene TRBV28; D might be TRBD1 (6 bases). The receptor's source is a middle-aged woman with acute COVID-19. The CDR3 coding sequence is TGTGCCAGCAGGGTGAGGGGGAGTAGCTCCTATAATTCACCCCTCCACTTT. Translated, it gives CASRVRGSSSYNSPLHF.